This T cell receptor (beta chain) is drawn from a study of T cells in Graves' hyperthyroidism and ophthalmopathy. Across the study: Peripheral blood sampling occurred at initial diagnosis, before any treatment.

Amplification of TCR beta CDR3 regions used RNA as the template. The HTBI primer set served for first-round RT-PCR of the TCR CDR3. TCRdb re-analysed the multiplex PCR reads in MiXCR, keeping a single row per CDR3 protein. The sample carries under 350,000 distinct CDR3 sequences, less than 30% recorded once. J was trimmed by 2 bases and V by 2 bases; bases with no gene match: 6. Germline V gene sequence: CDR1 MDHEN, CDR2 SYDVKM. The CDR3 runs 16 residues. V is TRBV28 and J is TRBJ2-5, with TRBD2 matching 9 bases. This clonotype originated in a man aged 35 to 55 with Graves' hyperthyroidism that later progressed to Graves' ophthalmopathy. The sample comprised blood. The CDR3 region has the DNA TGTGCCAGCAGTTTAGCGACTAGCGGAGGGCAAGAGACCCAGTACTTC. It is translated as CASSLATSGGQETQYF.